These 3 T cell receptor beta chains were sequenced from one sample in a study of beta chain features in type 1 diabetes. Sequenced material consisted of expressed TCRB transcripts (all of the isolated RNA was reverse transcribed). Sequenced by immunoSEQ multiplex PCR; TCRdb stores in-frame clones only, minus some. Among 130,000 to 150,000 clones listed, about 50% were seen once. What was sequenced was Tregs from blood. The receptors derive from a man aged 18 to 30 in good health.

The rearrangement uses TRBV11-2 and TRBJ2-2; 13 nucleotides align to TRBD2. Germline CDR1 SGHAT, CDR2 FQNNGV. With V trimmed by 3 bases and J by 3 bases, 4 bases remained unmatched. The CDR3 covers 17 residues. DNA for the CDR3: TGTGCCAGCAGCTTTACTAGCGGGGGGGCATACACCGGGGAGCTGTTTTTT. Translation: CASSFTSGGAYTGELFF.

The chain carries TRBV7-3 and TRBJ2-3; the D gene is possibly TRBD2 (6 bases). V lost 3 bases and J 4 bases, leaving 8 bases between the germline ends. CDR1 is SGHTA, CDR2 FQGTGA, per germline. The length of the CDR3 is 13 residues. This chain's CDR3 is CASSLRGSDTQYF. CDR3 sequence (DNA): TGTGCCAGCAGCTTGCGGGGTTCAGATACGCAGTATTTT.

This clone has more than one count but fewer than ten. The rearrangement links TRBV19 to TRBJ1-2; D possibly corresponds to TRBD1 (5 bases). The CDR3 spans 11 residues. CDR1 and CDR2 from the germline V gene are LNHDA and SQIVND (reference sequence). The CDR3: CATGVGYGYTF. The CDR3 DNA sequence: TGTGCTACGGGGGTGGGCTATGGCTACACCTTC.